The clone carrying this T cell receptor beta chain has ten or more counts. Its antigen is as yet unknown. These data belong to a study of CD8 T cells in ankylosing spondylitis. The study's findings and limits: Enrichment of disease-linked clones was reportedly significant in matched ankylosing spondylitis synovial fluid. Earlier work had already found some motif variants in reactive arthritis synovial fluid and blood. Clones that were linked to disease were CD8+ and were relatively rare in peripheral blood. A TCR beta motif of fewer than ten highly homologous variants appeared characteristic of ankylosing spondylitis blood.

The CDR3 spans 20 residues. Germline values: CDR1 KGHDR, CDR2 SFDVKD. Unmatched junction bases numbered 19, after V lost 4 bases and J lost 5 bases. In making TCR beta libraries, quantitative 5'-RACE with molecular barcodes was used. TCRdb analysed the 5' RACE reads with MiXCR anew, one entry per CDR3 protein. The repertoire includes 130,000 or so distinct CDR3 sequences, roughly 17% of them detected once, and roughly 30% sits in the top ten. The chain combines TRBV24-1 with TRBJ2-1, with TRBD2 matching 10 bases. The sequencing input was blood, either unsorted or a sorted T cell fraction (not recorded which). This sequence was found in a male donor with ankylosing spondylitis. The CDR3 DNA follows: TGTGCCACCAGTGAGGGGGTTCGGACTAGCGGAAAAGAGTACGACAATGAGCAGTTCTTC. This codes for CATSEGVRTSGKEYDNEQFF.